What follows are 10 T cell receptor beta chains derived from one specimen sequenced in a study of shared clonotypes between healthy human individuals. The data were produced by immunoSEQ multiplex PCR, yet TCRdb's version contains in-frame clones alone and is incomplete. Among more than 2 million clones, roughly 94% were seen once, and the ten largest hold around 1.1%. Terminally differentiated effector memory CD45RA+ cells were excluded by CCR7 positive selection of CD45RO-negative cells. The specimen sequenced was naive CD8+ T cells sorted from blood. Source of these receptors: a man younger than 35 in good health.

Written as DNA, the CDR3 is TGTGCCAGCAGCCAAGGAGCAGAGCAGTTCTTC. Protein product: CASSQGAEQFF. The chain couples TRBV4-2 to TRBJ2-1, with D unclear. The ends were cut back, 1 base at V and 10 bases at J, with 5 bases in the middle. Looked up from germline, CDR1 is LGHNA and CDR2 is YNFKEQ. The CDR3 has 11 amino acids.

V usage is TRBV4-1 and J usage is TRBJ2-7, with D possibly TRBD2 on 6 matching bases. The germline V gene encodes CDR1 MGHRA and CDR2 YSYEKL. V was clipped by 4 bases and J by 3 bases, with 13 bases between them. The CDR3 sequence is 14 residues long. The CDR3 region has the DNA TGCGCCAGCAGCCTGGCGGGAAGCTACTACGAGCAGTACTTC. It specifies CASSLAGSYYEQYF.

The chain recombines TRBV7-2 with TRBJ2-7; possible D gene TRBD2, 6 bases. The germline CDR1 and CDR2 sequences are SGHTA and FQGNSA. With 1 base removed from V and 3 bases from J, the gap between germline ends came to 10 bases. CDR3 length equals 14 residues. Written as DNA, the CDR3 is TGTGCCAGCAGCTTAGGATGGGACTTCTACGAGCAGTACTTC. Translated, it gives CASSLGWDFYEQYF. Drawing the rest from reference TRBV7-2 and TRBJ2-7, the complete variable domain is GAGVSQSPSNKVTEKGKDVELRCDPISGHTALYWYRQSLGQGLEFLIYFQGNSAPDKSGLPSDRFSAERTGGSVSTLTIQRTQQEDSAVYLCASSLGWDFYEQYFGPGTRLTVT.

The J gene is TRBJ2-1, the V gene TRBV4-1; TRBD1 agrees at 7 bases. Losses at the gene ends were 4 bases for V and 11 bases for J; bases not matched to a gene: 11. The CDR3 sequence is 14 residues long. CDR1 and CDR2 from the germline V gene are MGHRA and YSYEKL. The CDR3 DNA is TGCGCCAGCAGCCCTCGGACAGGCAATTCGCAGCAGTTCTTC. Its protein is CASSPRTGNSQQFF.

The chain is built from TRBV30 and TRBJ2-5; 7 nucleotides line up with TRBD2. CDR1 and CDR2 from the germline V gene are GTSNPN and SVGIG (reference sequence). CDR3 length: 12 amino acids. Unmatched junction bases numbered 5, after V lost 1 base and J lost 9 bases. The CDR3 reads CAWSGEGGSQYF. The DNA for the CDR3 is TGTGCCTGGAGTGGGGAGGGAGGCTCCCAGTACTTC.

The V and J genes are TRBV2 and TRBJ2-1, with 9 bases fitting TRBD2. The CDR3 length is 15 residues. CDR1 SNHLY and CDR2 FYNNEI come from the germline V gene. V gave up 8 bases and J gave up 3 bases; unmatched junction bases: 8. CDR3 protein: CASPPTSGFYNEQFF. In DNA form, the CDR3 reads TGTGCCAGCCCCCCAACTAGCGGGTTCTACAATGAGCAGTTCTTC.

The CDR3 sequence: CASSAGEGYNEQFF. CDR3 bases: TGCGCCAGCAGTGCGGGGGAGGGTTACAATGAGCAGTTCTTC. The V gene is TRBV10-1, the J gene TRBJ2-1, with 7 bases lining up with TRBD2. This CDR3 spans 14 amino acids. Per germline, CDR1 WNHNN and CDR2 SYGVQD (reference sequence). Unmatched junction bases numbered 4, after V lost 4 bases and J lost 4 bases.

This rearrangement joins TRBV2 to TRBJ1-1; no reliable D call. Trimming pared 4 bases from V and 2 bases from J, leaving 5 bases between. The CDR3 totals 12 residues. CDR1 and CDR2 (germline): SNHLY, FYNNEI. CDR3 sequence reads: CASSAYNTEAFF. The CDR3 DNA reads TGTGCCAGCAGTGCCTACAACACTGAAGCTTTCTTT.

This chain joins TRBV7-6 and TRBJ2-3, with TRBD2 identical over 11 bases. Trimming at V came to 5 bases and at J to 2 bases, leaving 9 bases not matched to a gene. Germline CDR1 is SGHVS and CDR2 is FNYEAQ. The CDR3 length is 17 residues. CDR3 residues: CASSPPPSGGLTDTQYF. For the CDR3, the DNA is TGTGCCAGCAGCCCCCCCCCTAGCGGGGGGCTCACAGATACGCAGTATTTT.

V is TRBV7-2 and J is TRBJ2-7, with 9 positions matching TRBD1. CDR1 is SGHTA and CDR2 is FQGNSA in the germline V gene. CDR3 length: 13 residues. J lost 3 bases, V lost 5 bases, and 2 bases had no gene match. The DNA for the CDR3 is TGTGCCAGCAGCGCGGACAGGGGCTACGAGCAGTACTTC. Protein sequence: CASSADRGYEQYF. Full variable domain (outside the CDR3, taken from reference TRBV7-2 and TRBJ2-7): GAGVSQSPSNKVTEKGKDVELRCDPISGHTALYWYRQSLGQGLEFLIYFQGNSAPDKSGLPSDRFSAERTGGSVSTLTIQRTQQEDSAVYLCASSADRGYEQYFGPGTRLTVT.